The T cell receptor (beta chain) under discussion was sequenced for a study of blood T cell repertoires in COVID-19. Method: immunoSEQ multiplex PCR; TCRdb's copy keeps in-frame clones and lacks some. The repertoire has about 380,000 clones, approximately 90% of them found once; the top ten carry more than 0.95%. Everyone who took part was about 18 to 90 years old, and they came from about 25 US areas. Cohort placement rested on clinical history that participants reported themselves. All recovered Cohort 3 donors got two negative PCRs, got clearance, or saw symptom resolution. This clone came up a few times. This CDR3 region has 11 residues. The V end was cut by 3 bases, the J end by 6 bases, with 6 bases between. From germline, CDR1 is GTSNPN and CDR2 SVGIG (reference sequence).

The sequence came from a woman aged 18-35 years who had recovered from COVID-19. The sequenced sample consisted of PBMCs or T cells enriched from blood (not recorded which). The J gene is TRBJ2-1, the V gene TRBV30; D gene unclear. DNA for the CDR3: TGTGCCTGGAGCCCCGGCAATGAGCAGTTCTTC. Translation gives CAWSPGNEQFF.